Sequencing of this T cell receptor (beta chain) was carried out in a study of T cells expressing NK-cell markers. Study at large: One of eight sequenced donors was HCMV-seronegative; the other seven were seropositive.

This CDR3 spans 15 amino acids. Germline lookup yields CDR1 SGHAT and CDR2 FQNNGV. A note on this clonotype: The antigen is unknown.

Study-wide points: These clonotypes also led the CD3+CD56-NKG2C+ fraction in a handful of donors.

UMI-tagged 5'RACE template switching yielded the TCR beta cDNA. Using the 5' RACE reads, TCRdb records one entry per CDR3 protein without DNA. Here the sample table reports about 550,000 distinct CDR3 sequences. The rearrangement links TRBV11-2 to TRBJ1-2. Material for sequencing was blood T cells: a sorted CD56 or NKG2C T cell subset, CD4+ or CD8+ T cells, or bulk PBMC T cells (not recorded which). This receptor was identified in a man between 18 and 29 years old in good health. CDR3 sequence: CASSLNGGSGYGYTF. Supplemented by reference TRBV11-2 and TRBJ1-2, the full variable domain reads EAGVAQSPRYKIIEKRQSVAFWCNPISGHATLYWYQQILGQGPKLLIQFQNNGVVDDSQLPKDRFSAERLKGVDSTLKIQPAKLEDSAVYLCASSLNGGSGYGYTFGSGTRLTVV.